A single sample is the source of the 11 T cell receptor beta chains below, sequenced in a study of shared T cell receptors in the human thymus. The data were produced by immunoSEQ multiplex PCR, yet TCRdb's version contains in-frame clones alone and is incomplete. Seen here are roughly 660,000 clones, around nine tenths observed once, and the top ten hold 0.0085% to 0.012%. These data are also associated with another study on human thymus T cells.

Sequenced sample: thymocytes. The receptors shown here come from a boy under two years old with a congenital heart defect.

This rearrangement joins TRBV4-3 to TRBJ2-1; TRBD2 agrees at 7 bases. This CDR3 spans 16 amino acids. Germline V gene data show CDR1 as LGHNA and CDR2 as YSLEER. V lost 0 bases, J lost 6 bases, and 8 bases stayed unmatched. CDR3 bases: TGCGCCAGCAGCCAAGATCGGGGCGGGAGCTTCAATGAGCAGTTCTTC. This gives the protein CASSQDRGGSFNEQFF.

In this sample, this clone turned up once. This rearrangement joins TRBV10-3 to TRBJ2-7; 7 nucleotides line up with TRBD2. CDR3 length: 15 amino acids. Germline assignment: CDR1 ENHRY and CDR2 SYGVKD. With 3 bases clipped from V and 0 bases from J, the junction kept 5 bases outside the gene matches. CDR3 nucleotide sequence: TGTGCCATCAGTGAACTTAGCGGGCACTCCTACGAGCAGTACTTC. Its protein is CAISELSGHSYEQYF.

V and J are TRBV20-1 and TRBJ2-1; 9 bases match TRBD2. Germline values: CDR1 DFQATT, CDR2 SNEGSKA (reference sequence). Trimming cost V 5 bases and J 10 bases; bases outside gene matches: 3. The CDR3 has 11 amino acids. CDR3 sequence: CSAGAGGEQFF. CDR3 nucleotide sequence: TGCAGTGCTGGGGCGGGAGGGGAGCAGTTCTTC.

This chain links TRBV6-1 with TRBJ2-3, with D possibly being TRBD2 (5 bases). The germline CDR1 and CDR2 sequences are MNHNS and SASEGT. The CDR3 totals 15 residues. Trimming shortened V by 8 bases and J by 5 bases, and 20 bases separated the two germline ends. The CDR3 region has the DNA TGTGCCAGCGAAAAAGCGAACGGGATCGGAGATACGCAGTATTTT. This gives the protein CASEKANGIGDTQYF.

The rearrangement joins TRBV5-6 to TRBJ2-1; the D gene is possibly TRBD1 (6 bases). Germline V gene sequence: CDR1 SGHDT, CDR2 YYEEEE. The length of the CDR3 is 13 residues. Trimming cost V 3 bases and J 9 bases, with 13 bases left between them. The CDR3 region has the DNA TGTGCCAGCAGCTACAGGGCTAGGGGTGAGCAGTTCTTC. Protein product: CASSYRARGEQFF.

V gene TRBV19 combines with J gene TRBJ2-1; no reliable D call. V lost 4 bases and J 0 bases, leaving 7 bases between the germline ends. Looked up from germline, CDR1 is LNHDA and CDR2 is SQIVND (reference sequence). The CDR3 loop spans 14 amino acids. CDR3 loop: CASSNRSSYNEQFF. CDR3 DNA sequence: TGTGCCAGTAGTAACCGGAGCTCCTACAATGAGCAGTTCTTC.

The chain joins TRBV6-1 to TRBJ2-7; 10 nucleotides match TRBD1. The J segment lost 3 bases and the V segment lost 5 bases, leaving 7 bases of the junction unmatched. The CDR3 has 15 residues. CDR1 is MNHNS and CDR2 is SASEGT in the germline V gene. The CDR3 here is CASSPRGDRGYEQYF. The DNA for the CDR3 is TGTGCCAGCAGTCCACGTGGGGACAGGGGCTACGAGCAGTACTTC.

This clone was seen more than once but under ten times. The chain joins TRBV5-1 to TRBJ2-7; the match to TRBD1 covers 9 bases. There are 18 residues in the CDR3. J was trimmed by 2 bases and V by 3 bases; bases with no gene match: 15. In germline, CDR1 is SGHRS, CDR2 YFSETQ. CDR3 in DNA: TGCGCCAGCAGCTCCCCCCCTGGGGGACAGGGTGTTGCCTACGAGCAGTACTTC. It translates to CASSSPPGGQGVAYEQYF.

This clone was seen only once. The V call is TRBV5-8, the J call TRBJ2-2; the match to TRBD1 covers 9 bases. There are 19 residues in the CDR3. V lost 4 bases to trimming and J lost 4 bases; unmatched junction nucleotides: 17. Germline CDR1 SGHTS, CDR2 YDEGEE. CDR3 loop: CASSPGHPWTGVFTGELFF. Here the CDR3 DNA reads TGTGCCAGCAGCCCCGGGCACCCTTGGACAGGGGTCTTCACCGGGGAGCTGTTTTTT.

The V and J genes are TRBV11-1 and TRBJ2-1; D is ambiguous. Germline CDR1 reads SGHAT; CDR2 reads FQDESV (reference sequence). The CDR3 runs to 15 residues. V was cut by 0 bases and J by 0 bases, with 6 bases left in between. The CDR3 DNA reads as TGTGCCAGCAGCTTAGCGAAGAGCTCCTACAATGAGCAGTTCTTC. Its translation: CASSLAKSSYNEQFF.

A note on this clone: Other DNA variants within this sample encode the same CDR3. Here the CDR3 reads CASSPRQGDEKLFF. Written as DNA, the CDR3 is TGTGCCAGCTCACCACGGCAGGGCGATGAAAAACTGTTTTTT. The chain joins TRBV18 to TRBJ1-4; TRBD1 is a possible D gene (5 bases). V shed 1 base and J shed 6 bases, with 9 bases lying between them. The V gene's germline CDR1 is KGHSH and CDR2 LQKENI. The CDR3 consists of 14 residues.